This entry features one TCR beta chain sequence. Its antigen is unknown. The input lacks base qualities; no much larger clone sits a single base away. The sample belongs to a study of shared clonotypes between healthy human individuals (TCRdb year 2020). Study-wide context: The cohort comprised two women and three men aged 18 to 49 years. The study deeply sequenced blood TCR repertoires of 5 or 6 healthy adults to estimate repertoire size and the extent of clonotype sharing between individuals. Different laboratories and diverse techniques were used to prepare libraries and sequence TCR repertoires, to increase sequencing depth and limit assay-specific biases. For each donor, CD4 naive and CD4 memory were each given three plates, CD8 naive was given two plates, and CD8 memory was given one plate. Between about 0.8 and 9 billion PBMCs per donor were obtained by leukapheresis.

Using the deep immunoSEQ assay, TCR CDR3 regions were amplified from genomic DNA by multiplex PCR. Extracted genomic DNA from each cell subset was spread evenly across all wells of several immunoSEQ 96-well plates, with each plate serving as a replicate. For sorted subsets, approximately 200 ng of genomic DNA, equivalent to 25,000 to 30,000 T cell genomes, went into each replicate PCR. Purified libraries were measured with a Qubit 3.0 fluorometer, size-checked on a Bioanalyzer 2100, and measured again with the KAPA Library Quantification kit. Each immunoSEQ 96-well plate was sequenced on its own single-read 150-cycle Illumina NextSeq 550 flow cell. In the authors' own workflow: The immunoSEQ output contained only junctional sequences without quality scores, so filtering could not match that applied to full-length reads. To assign V/J genes and CDR3, sequences were annotated using PyIR, a Python wrapper for IgBLAST v1.9, with IMGT germline references. Reads were removed for weak V/J assignments (E-value above 1e-6), missing CDR3, stop codons, out-of-frame junctions, or ambiguous translated residues. V3J clonotypes were defined by identical inferred V gene, J gene, and CDR3 amino acid sequence. Percentage overlap between repertoires was calculated by dividing the number of shared unique clonotypes by the size of the smaller repertoire. Repertoire richness was assessed with RTK rarefaction, the Chao1 estimator, and Recon v2.1 estimates of unobserved clonotypes. OLGA was used to compute generation probabilities for all TCRbeta clonotypes that the gDNA method yielded from a few donors. In TCRdb, the immuneACCESS table is reduced to in-frame sequences with V and J assigned. These tables do not hold every clone; where another copy was compared, an unresolved V gene accounts for under half, and the others remain unexplained. The V and J calls and the clone size are those of that table, but D and trimming were determined from the DNA. Here the sample has fewer than 3 million clones; roughly 90% occur a single time. The leading ten clones occupy 0.37% of the sample.

The CDR3 measures 22 amino acids from cysteine to phenylalanine. Only CDR3 DNA remains: 66 bases, in frame from the first base. Taken from the germline V gene, the CDR1 and CDR2 loops are SGHRS and YFSETQ. After removal of 4 bases from V and 4 bases from J, the junction retains 25 bases not matched to a gene. General findings and caveats noted by the study authors: The small number of donors limited the genetic and exposure-history diversity represented. Pairwise subsampling led to the expectation that sequencing depth would affect the degree of clonotype sharing among donors. Sampling was restricted to blood, and TCR repertoires in tissue are likely to differ from TCR repertoires in blood. Across a few donors, approximately 4.6% of naive CD4, 3% to 4% of naive CD8, 2.3% of memory CD4, and around 0.4% of memory CD8 clonotypes were shared. Larger estimated clonotype richness was generally found for naive subsets than for memory subsets. Higher generation probabilities were observed for clonotypes shared by all four sorted-subset donors than for non-shared clonotypes. Even with the large sequencing depth, rarefaction of the sorted-subset datasets indicated that sequencing was incomplete.

Donors were healthy HIV-negative adults with no recently reported acute infections or vaccinations. All donors were Caucasian adults living in Nashville, Tennessee, USA. CD4+ T cells were enriched by magnetic negative selection, after which naive cells were positively selected on CD45RA and the negative fraction was taken as the memory subset. Blood was collected by leukapheresis, and PBMCs were isolated by Ficoll-Histopaque density gradient centrifugation and then cryopreserved in liquid nitrogen vapor phase. Analytical flow cytometry was used to check the purity and quantity of every magnetically sorted T cell population. Genomic DNA was isolated from every sorted fraction and measured by UV absorbance on a Nanodrop 2000c.

The origin of this receptor is a young man in good health. Some clones in this sample may be carry-over from other donors' samples. Recombination connected TRBV5-1 to TRBJ2-3, and TRBD2 aligns with 12 junction nucleotides. The sample was naive CD4+ T cells from PBMCs. This sample's cell subset or site label indicates: CD45RA+ positively selected. The CDR3 here reads CASSKGQGLTSGRFGYADTQYF. The DNA sequence is as follows: TGCGCCAGCAGCAAGGGACAGGGGTTGACTAGCGGGAGATTTGGTTACGCAGATACGCAGTATTTT.